Given below is one TCR beta chain in context. The antigen it binds to is not known. No base-level quality is on record; no much larger clone is a single base apart. Libraries were prepared through PCR. The sequencing machine was an Illumina HiSeq 2500. TCR libraries were prepared with molecular barcoding, using unique molecular identifiers to normalize TCRbeta repertoire quantification. TCRdb reanalyzed the raw reads on its own, using fastp at Q25 for trimming and MiXCR for clone calling, and kept in-frame beta chains. Each entry merges the rows of one CDR3 protein and shows their most common DNA and genes. This sample lists 300,000 to 400,000 distinct CDR3 sequences; 15% to 20% were detected once. Jointly, the top ten make up approximately 44% of the sample. The sample originates from a study of T-cell reconstitution after alpha-beta-depleted transplantation in children (dated by TCRdb to between 2015 and 2016). For the study in its entirety: Using TCR repertoire profiling, the study quantitatively followed how T-cell immune reconstitution unfolded in children after TCRalphabeta/CD19-depleted allogeneic hematopoietic cell transplantation. The investigation overall reported the following: Over the following months the frequencies of hyperexpanded clones went down, and after one year T-cell counts and TCRbeta diversity were mostly credited to newly produced T cells. About two months after transplant, the apparently early recovery of alphabetaT-cell counts reportedly depended on just several hundred clones that had expanded rapidly and came from non-depleted graft cells. In some patients, the high TCRbeta diversity seen at day 60 was put down to recipient T cells and intrathymic progenitors that had survived conditioning.

Reading the germline V gene (reference sequence) gives CDR1 SEHNR and CDR2 FQNEAQ. V sheds 0 bases and J sheds 0 bases, leaving 8 bases between their ends. Inclusive of the bounding cysteine and phenylalanine, the CDR3 is 15 residues long. Only CDR3 DNA is held: 45 bases, read in frame from base 1. Read against the paper, the sample's treatment or condition label means: allogeneic hematopoietic cell transplantation with graft depleted of TCRalphabeta T cells and CD19 B cells. TCRalphabeta/CD19-depleted allogeneic hematopoietic cell grafts were given to the transplant recipients, all of whom were children.

The rearranged segments are TRBV7-9 and TRBJ1-1; TRBD1 is a weak D gene call, 6 bases matching. The starting material was PBMCs, mostly from graft donor cells, obtained 360 days after TCRalphabeta/CD19-depleted stem cell transplant. The source is a male patient between 2 and 10 years old who had a stem cell transplant for acute lymphoblastic leukemia, so the T cells may come from the graft donor. The CDR3 region: CASSLARQVNTEAFF. DNA sequence: TGTGCCAGCAGCTTAGCCCGACAGGTGAACACTGAAGCTTTCTTT.